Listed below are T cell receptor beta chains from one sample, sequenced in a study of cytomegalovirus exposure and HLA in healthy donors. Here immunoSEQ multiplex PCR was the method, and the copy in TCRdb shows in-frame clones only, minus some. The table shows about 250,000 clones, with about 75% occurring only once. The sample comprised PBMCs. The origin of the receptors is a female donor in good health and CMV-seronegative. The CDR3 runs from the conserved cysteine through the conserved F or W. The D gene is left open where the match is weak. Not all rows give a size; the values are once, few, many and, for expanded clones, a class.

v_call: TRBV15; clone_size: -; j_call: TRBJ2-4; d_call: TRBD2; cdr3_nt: TGTGCCACCAGCAGAGACCCACTAGCGGGAAGGGACATTCAGTACTTC; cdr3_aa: CATSRDPLAGRDIQYF
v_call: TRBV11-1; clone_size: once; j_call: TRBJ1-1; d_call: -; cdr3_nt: TGTGCCAGCAGCCCCCCGGTGGACACTGAAGCTTTCTTT; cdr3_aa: CASSPPVDTEAFF
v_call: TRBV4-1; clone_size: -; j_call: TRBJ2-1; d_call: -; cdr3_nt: TGCGCCAGCAGCCAAGGAGACAGGCCGTATTACAATGAGCAGTTCTTC; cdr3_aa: CASSQGDRPYYNEQFF
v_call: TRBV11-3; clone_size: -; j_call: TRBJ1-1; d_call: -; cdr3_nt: TGTGCCAGCAGCTTACCCCTAACGGAAGCTTTCTTT; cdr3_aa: CASSLPLTEAFF
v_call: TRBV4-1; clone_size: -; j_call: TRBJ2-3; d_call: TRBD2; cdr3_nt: TGCGCCAGCAGCCGAGGACTAGCGGGAGGAGTAGATACGCAGTATTTT; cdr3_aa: CASSRGLAGGVDTQYF
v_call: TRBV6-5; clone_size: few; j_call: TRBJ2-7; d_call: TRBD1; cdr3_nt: TGTGCCAGCAGTTCCACGACAGGGGGCGGAGAAGAGCAGTACTTC; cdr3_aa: CASSSTTGGGEEQYF
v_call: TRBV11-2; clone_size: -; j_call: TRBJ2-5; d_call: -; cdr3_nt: TGTGCCAGCAGCTTAGAGGGGGACAAGCAAGAGACCCAGTACTTC; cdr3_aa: CASSLEGDKQETQYF
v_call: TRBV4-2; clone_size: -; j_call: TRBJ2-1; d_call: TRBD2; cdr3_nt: TGTGCCAGCAGCCAAGATGGACTAGCGGGCATTATCTCCTACAATGAGCAGTTCTTC; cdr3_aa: CASSQDGLAGIISYNEQFF
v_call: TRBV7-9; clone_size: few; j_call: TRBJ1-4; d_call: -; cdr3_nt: TGTTCCAGCAGCTCTCCGGGGGGTAGCGAAAAACTGTTTTTT; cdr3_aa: CSSSSPGGSEKLFF
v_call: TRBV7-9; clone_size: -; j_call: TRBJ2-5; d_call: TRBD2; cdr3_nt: TGTGCCAGCAGCTCGGGGGGGTGGGGGGCCCAAGAGACCCAGTACTTC; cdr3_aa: CASSSGGWGAQETQYF
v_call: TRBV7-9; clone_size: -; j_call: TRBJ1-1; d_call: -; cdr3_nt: TGTTCCAGCAGTTCAGGCGCGAAAGCTTTCTTT; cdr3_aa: CSSSSGAKAFF
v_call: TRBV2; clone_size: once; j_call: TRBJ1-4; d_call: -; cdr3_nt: TGTGCCAGCTCACGGGGACGGGGGAACGAAAAACTGTTTTTT; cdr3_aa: CASSRGRGNEKLFF
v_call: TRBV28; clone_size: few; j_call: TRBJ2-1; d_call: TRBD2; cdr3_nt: TGTGCCAGCAGTTTGCCCCGGGCGCGACTAGCGGGAGTTAAATACAATGAGCAGTTCTTC; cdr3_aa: CASSLPRARLAGVKYNEQFF
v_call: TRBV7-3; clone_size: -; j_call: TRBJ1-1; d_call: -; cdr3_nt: TGTGCCAGCAGCTTAATAATGGGCGCTGAAGCTTTCTTT; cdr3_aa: CASSLIMGAEAFF
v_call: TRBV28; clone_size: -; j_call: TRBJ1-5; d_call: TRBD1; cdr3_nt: TGTGCCAGCCGGGGACAGGGAATCCAGCCCCAGCATTTT; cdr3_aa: CASRGQGIQPQHF
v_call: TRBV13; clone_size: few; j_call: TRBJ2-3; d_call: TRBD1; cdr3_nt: TGTGCCAGCTCGAGAGGACAGGCAGATACGCAGTATTTT; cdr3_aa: CASSRGQADTQYF
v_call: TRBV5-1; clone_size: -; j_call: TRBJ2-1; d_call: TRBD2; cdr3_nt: TGCGCCAGCAGGATCACGGAGGGGACTAGCGGGAGGGGTGAGCAGTTCTTC; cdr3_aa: CASRITEGTSGRGEQFF
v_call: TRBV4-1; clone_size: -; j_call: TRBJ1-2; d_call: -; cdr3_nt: TGCGCCAGCAGCCATCTCGCCCAGGGGAATGGCTACACCTTC; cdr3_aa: CASSHLAQGNGYTF
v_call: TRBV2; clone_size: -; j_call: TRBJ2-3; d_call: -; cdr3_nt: TGTGCCAGCAGTGAATCGCTAACCACAGATACGCAGTATTTT; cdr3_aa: CASSESLTTDTQYF
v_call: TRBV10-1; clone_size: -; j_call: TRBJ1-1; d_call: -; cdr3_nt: TGCGCCAGCAGTGAGGGACGGGGTCAAGCTTTCTTT; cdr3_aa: CASSEGRGQAFF
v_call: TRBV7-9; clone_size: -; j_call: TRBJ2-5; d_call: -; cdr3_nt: TGTGCCAGCAGCACCCCCTACGACAGCCAAGAGACCCAGTACTTC; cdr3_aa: CASSTPYDSQETQYF
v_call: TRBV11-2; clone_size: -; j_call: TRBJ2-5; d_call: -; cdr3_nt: TGTGCCAGCACGGACGGGGTTCGAGCCTTCCAAGAGACCCAGTACTTC; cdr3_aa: CASTDGVRAFQETQYF
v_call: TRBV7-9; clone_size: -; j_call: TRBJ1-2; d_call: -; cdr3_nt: TGTGCCAGCAGCTTAGGGCAGGCTTCCAACTATGGCTACACCTTC; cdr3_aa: CASSLGQASNYGYTF
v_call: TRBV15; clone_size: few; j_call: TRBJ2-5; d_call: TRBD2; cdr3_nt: TGTGCCACCAGGAGGACTAGCGGGAGGGCCCGGGGAGAGACCCAGTACTTC; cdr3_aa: CATRRTSGRARGETQYF
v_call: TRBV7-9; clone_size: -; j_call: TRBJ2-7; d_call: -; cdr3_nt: TGTGCCAGCAGCCCAGGGGCCTACGAGCAGTACTTC; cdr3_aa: CASSPGAYEQYF
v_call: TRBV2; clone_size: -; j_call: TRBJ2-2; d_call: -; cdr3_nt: TGTGCCAGCAGATTACAGGGTGGCACCGGGGAGCTGTTTTTT; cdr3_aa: CASRLQGGTGELFF
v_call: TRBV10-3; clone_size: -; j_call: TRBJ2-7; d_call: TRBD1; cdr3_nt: TGTGCCATCAGCCAGAAAACCGGGACAGTGGGCTACGAGCAGTACTTC; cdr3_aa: CAISQKTGTVGYEQYF
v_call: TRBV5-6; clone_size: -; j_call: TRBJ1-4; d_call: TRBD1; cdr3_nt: TGTGCCAGCAGGAGGACAGGGTCTAATGAAAAACTGTTTTTT; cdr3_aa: CASRRTGSNEKLFF
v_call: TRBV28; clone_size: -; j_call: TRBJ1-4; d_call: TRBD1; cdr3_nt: TGTGCCAGCAGTTCGGGACAGGGTGGAGTAACTAATGAAAAACTGTTTTTT; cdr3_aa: CASSSGQGGVTNEKLFF
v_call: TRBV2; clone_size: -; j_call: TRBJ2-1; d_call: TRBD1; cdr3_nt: TGTGCCAGCACTGGGACAGGGGGCCTCGGAGAGCAGTTCTTC; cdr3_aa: CASTGTGGLGEQFF
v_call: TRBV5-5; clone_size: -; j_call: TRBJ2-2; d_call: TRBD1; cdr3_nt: TGTGCCAGCAGTCGGGACAGGGGGCGTTCCAACACCGGGGAGCTGTTTTTT; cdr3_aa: CASSRDRGRSNTGELFF
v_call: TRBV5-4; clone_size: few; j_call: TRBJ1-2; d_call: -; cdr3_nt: TGTGCCAGCAGCTTGAGGGGTGGCTACACCTTC; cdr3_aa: CASSLRGGYTF
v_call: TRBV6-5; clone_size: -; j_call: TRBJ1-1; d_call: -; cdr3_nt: TGTGCCAGCTATCCAGGAGGGAGCCTGAACACTGAAGCTTTCTTT; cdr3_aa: CASYPGGSLNTEAFF
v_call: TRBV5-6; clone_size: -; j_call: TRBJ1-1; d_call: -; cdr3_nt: TGTGCCAGCAGCTTGTGGGGGCAACGCACTGAAGCTTTCTTT; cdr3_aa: CASSLWGQRTEAFF